The 24 T cell receptor beta chains below come from one sample, sequenced in a study of blood T cell repertoires in COVID-19. Produced via immunoSEQ multiplex PCR; TCRdb's table is partial and in-frame only. The data show 150,000 or so clones, 82% seen once. Sequenced: peripheral blood. These receptors originate from a woman aged 40 to 50 with COVID-19, enrolled during active disease.

This clone has only one observation. The rearrangement uses TRBV5-5 and TRBJ2-5; D not certain. Germline assignment: CDR1 SGHKS and CDR2 YYEKEE (reference sequence). This CDR3 contains 11 residues. Trimming shortened V by 2 bases and J by 5 bases, and 4 bases separated the two germline ends. Here the CDR3 DNA reads TGTGCCAGCAGCTTTATGGAGACCCAGTACTTC. The encoded protein is CASSFMETQYF. The full variable domain, rest sourced from reference TRBV5-5 and TRBJ2-5, is DAGVTQSPTHLIKTRGQQVTLRCSPISGHKSVSWYQQVLGQGPQFIFQYYEKEERGRGNFPDRFSARQFPNYSSELNVNALLLGDSALYLCASSFMETQYFGPGTRLLVL.

This clone was detected ten times or more. The chain links TRBV6-6 to TRBJ1-5; a weak D match, TRBD1 (5 bases). The V end was cut by 8 bases, the J end by 1 base, with 12 bases between. Germline lookup yields CDR1 MNHNY and CDR2 SVGAGI (reference sequence). The CDR3 runs 14 residues. In DNA, the CDR3 is TGTGCCAGCGGTTCAGGGAACAGCAATCAGCCCCAGCATTTT. It specifies CASGSGNSNQPQHF.

The chain is built from TRBV30 and TRBJ1-1, with D possibly matching TRBD1 (5 bases). The CDR3 length is 13 residues. Germline V gives CDR1 GTSNPN, CDR2 SVGIG (reference sequence). V lost 4 bases to trimming and J lost 3 bases, with 12 bases between them. The DNA for the CDR3 is TGTGCCTGGAACCAGGGTAGGCACACTGAAGCTTTCTTT. It yields the protein CAWNQGRHTEAFF.

This chain joins TRBV9 and TRBJ2-5; perhaps TRBD1 as D (6 bases). The V gene lost 3 bases and the J gene lost 2 bases, with 14 bases spanning the gap. Germline V gene lookup returns CDR1 SGDLS and CDR2 YYNGEE. This CDR3 spans 15 amino acids. The CDR3 bases are TGTGCCAGCAGCGCTGGGGGCCGAGAGCAAGAGACCCAGTACTTC. Translation: CASSAGGREQETQYF.

The chain has TRBV28 and TRBJ2-1; TRBD2 aligns across 11 bases. This CDR3 region has 16 residues. Germline CDR1 and CDR2: MDHEN and SYDVKM. V shed 4 bases and J 15 bases; nucleotides not matched to a gene: 17. The CDR3 sequence is CASSSPAASGRRWGFF. The CDR3 nucleotides read TGTGCCAGCAGTTCCCCCGCCGCTAGCGGGAGGCGGTGGGGGTTCTTC.

The chain recombines TRBV9 with TRBJ2-1; 10 bases line up with TRBD2. The CDR3 loop spans 14 amino acids. CDR1 SGDLS and CDR2 YYNGEE come from the germline V gene. The V and J ends lost 4 bases and 7 bases, in that order; junction bases with no gene match: 5. The CDR3 DNA follows: TGTGCCAGCAGCTCCAGCGGGGGGGCGAATGAGCAGTTCTTC. This translates into CASSSSGGANEQFF.

The table lists this clone with a count of one. V is TRBV9 and J is TRBJ2-2, with 7 bases that match TRBD1. CDR1 is SGDLS, CDR2 YYNGEE, per germline. V was pared by 6 bases and J by 7 bases, with 9 bases of the junction left unmatched. CDR3 length equals 14 residues. CDR3 DNA: TGTGCCAGCAACCTACAGGGGCGGCGCGGGGAGCTGTTTTTT. This codes for CASNLQGRRGELFF.

Only a few counts were recorded for this clone. The chain carries TRBV2 and TRBJ1-1; a weak D match, TRBD1 (5 bases). Germline V gene data show CDR1 as SNHLY and CDR2 as FYNNEI. Trimming pared 8 bases from V and 2 bases from J, leaving 12 bases between. This CDR3 is built from 13 residues. Here the CDR3 DNA reads TGTGCCAGCGGGGGGTCAGCTAACACTGAAGCTTTCTTT. This encodes CASGGSANTEAFF.

The rearrangement uses TRBV20-1 and TRBJ2-1; D is unresolved. The V gene lost 5 bases and the J gene lost 8 bases, with 10 bases spanning the gap. Germline-derived CDR1 and CDR2 are DFQATT and SNEGSKA (reference sequence). The CDR3 has 11 amino acids. DNA of the CDR3: TGCAGTGCTGCGAGAGAGTATGAGCAGTTCTTC. As protein: CSAAREYEQFF.

The CDR3 coding sequence is TGTGCCAGCACAAGAGGACAGGGAGGAAATGAAAAACTGTTTTTT. Its translation is CASTRGQGGNEKLFF. The V gene is TRBV6-6, the J gene TRBJ1-4; 8 bases align to TRBD1. From germline, CDR1 is MNHNY and CDR2 SVGAGI (reference sequence). The CDR3 is 15 residues long. Trimming cost V 7 bases and J 5 bases; bases outside gene matches: 9.

The rearrangement uses TRBV18 and TRBJ1-6, with D possibly being TRBD1 (5 bases). The CDR3 has 15 amino acids. Germline values: CDR1 KGHSH, CDR2 LQKENI. V was pared by 2 bases and J by 9 bases, with 14 bases between. The CDR3, as DNA: TGTGCCAGCTCACCAGCGACAGTTGTGGGTTCACCCCTCCACTTT. Its translation is CASSPATVVGSPLHF.

Only a few counts were recorded for this clone. The V gene is TRBV28, the J gene TRBJ1-5; D gene ambiguous. CDR3 length equals 13 residues. The V gene's germline CDR1 is MDHEN and CDR2 SYDVKM. Trimming shortened V by 2 bases and J by 5 bases, and 7 bases separated the two germline ends. DNA of the CDR3: TGTGCCAGCAGTTTACCCTCTGATCAGCCCCAGCATTTT. Translating it yields CASSLPSDQPQHF.

DNA of the CDR3: TGTGCCACCAGCTACTCGGCGGGCAATCAGCCCCAGCATTTT. Residues: CATSYSAGNQPQHF. The chain recombines TRBV15 with TRBJ1-5, with no clear D. This CDR3 is 14 amino acids long. Germline V gene lookup returns CDR1 LNHNV and CDR2 YYDKDF (reference sequence). Trimming removed 5 bases from V and 2 bases from J, with 10 bases in between. The entire variable domain, with the rest obtained from reference TRBV15 and TRBJ1-5, is as follows: DAMVIQNPRYQVTQFGKPVTLSCSQTLNHNVMYWYQQKSSQAPKLLFHYYDKDFNNEADTPDNFQSRRPNTSFCFLDIRSPGLGDTAMYLCATSYSAGNQPQHFGDGTRLSIL.

The chain uses TRBV6-6 and TRBJ2-6, with TRBD1 matching over 7 bases. With 8 bases clipped from V and 4 bases from J, the junction kept 8 bases outside the gene matches. Germline CDR1 is MNHNY and CDR2 is SVGAGI (reference sequence). The CDR3 runs to 15 residues. DNA for the CDR3: TGTGCCAGCGAGGACAGGCCCACCGGGGCCAACGTCCTGACTTTC. Protein product: CASEDRPTGANVLTF.

This sequence joins TRBV4-1 and TRBJ1-2; D might be TRBD1 (5 bases). The CDR3 loop spans 17 amino acids. Germline V gene data show CDR1 as MGHRA and CDR2 as YSYEKL. V lost 3 bases and J lost 1, with 18 bases in between. The CDR3 coding sequence is TGCGCCAGCAGCCAGGGGAGGTCTACAGGTCGTAACTATGGCTACACCTTC. Protein: CASSQGRSTGRNYGYTF.

The chain couples TRBV3-1 (or the pseudogene TRBV3-2) to TRBJ2-1, with 10 bases identical to TRBD2. V shed 4 bases, J shed 8 bases, and the junction held 5 bases outside the gene matches. This CDR3 contains 14 residues. The germline CDR1 and CDR2 sequences are LGHDT and YNNKEL (reference sequence). CDR3: CASSRASGSYEQFF. The CDR3 region has the DNA TGTGCCAGCAGCCGAGCTAGCGGGAGTTATGAGCAGTTCTTC.

This clone has just a few counts. The chain combines TRBV28 with TRBJ2-6, with 13 bases identical to TRBD2. CDR3 size: 17 residues. Germline loops: CDR1 MDHEN, CDR2 SYDVKM. Trimming removed 7 bases from V and 3 bases from J; junction bases left unmatched: 6. CDR3 DNA: TGTGCCAGCAAAGGACTAGCGGGAGTCGGTGGGGCCAACGTCCTGACTTTC. It specifies CASKGLAGVGGANVLTF.

A few counts support this clone. The rearrangement joins TRBV7-9 to TRBJ1-1; weak D call: TRBD1 (6 bases). The CDR3 extends over 12 amino acids. Per germline, CDR1 SEHNR and CDR2 FQNEAQ (reference sequence). Trimming pared 8 bases from V and 9 bases from J, leaving 16 bases between. CDR3 DNA: TGTGCCAGCTCCCTTGACGGGACAAAAGCTTTCTTT. It specifies CASSLDGTKAFF.

The chain is built from TRBV6-1 and TRBJ2-7; 11 bases line up with TRBD2. The junction had 4 bases not matched to a gene; V was cut back by 2 bases and J by 1 base. Germline CDR1 MNHNS, CDR2 SASEGT. The CDR3 contains 16 residues. CDR3 sequence reads: CASSERTSGSSYEQYF. The CDR3 nucleotides are TGTGCCAGCAGTGAAAGAACTAGCGGGAGTTCCTACGAGCAGTACTTC.

V usage is TRBV5-8 and J usage is TRBJ2-1; 10 positions agree with TRBD1. Germline CDR1 reads SGHTS; CDR2 reads YDEGEE. V lost 0 bases and J lost 6; bases outside the gene matches: 6. The CDR3 loop spans 16 amino acids. The CDR3 is CASSLGSGTGVNEQFF. CDR3 DNA sequence: TGTGCCAGCAGCTTGGGATCCGGGACAGGGGTCAATGAGCAGTTCTTC. Supplemented by reference TRBV5-8 and TRBJ2-1, the full variable domain reads EAGVTQSPTHLIKTRGQQATLRCSPISGHTSVYWYQQALGLGLQFLLWYDEGEERNRGNFPPRFSGRQFPNYSSELNVNALELEDSALYLCASSLGSGTGVNEQFFGPGTRLTVL.

The V and J genes are TRBV11-2 and TRBJ2-7; maybe TRBD1 (5 bases). The V gene's germline CDR1 is SGHAT and CDR2 FQNNGV. Trimming pared 4 bases from V and 5 bases from J, leaving 24 bases between. This CDR3 is 17 amino acids long. CDR3 sequence: CASSSPQGRLLGDEQYF. In nucleotides, the CDR3 is TGTGCCAGCAGCTCACCCCAGGGCAGACTCTTGGGTGACGAGCAGTACTTC.

The chain uses TRBV28 and TRBJ1-1; TRBD1 matches at 7 bases. The CDR3 consists of 14 residues. Germline V gene lookup returns CDR1 MDHEN and CDR2 SYDVKM. Unmatched junction bases numbered 7, after V lost 5 bases and J lost 4 bases. The CDR3 is CASSLTGVGTEAFF. Written as DNA, the CDR3 is TGTGCCAGCAGTCTTACAGGGGTGGGCACTGAAGCTTTCTTT.

This sequence joins TRBV28 and TRBJ2-1; 7 bases align to TRBD2. The CDR3 covers 15 residues. V lost 4 bases and J lost 6; bases outside the gene matches: 9. Germline loops: CDR1 MDHEN, CDR2 SYDVKM. The CDR3 spells CASSSAGVGANEQFF. The CDR3 coding sequence is TGTGCCAGCAGTTCGGCGGGGGTCGGGGCCAATGAGCAGTTCTTC.

The CDR3 protein is CASSLPGSGEQYV. CDR3 nucleotides: TGTGCCAGCAGCTTACCAGGTTCTGGCGAGCAGTACGTC. The rearrangement joins TRBV7-8 to TRBJ2-7; D gene unclear. Germline CDR1 SGHVS, CDR2 FQNEAQ. This CDR3 comprises 13 residues. Trimming pared 2 bases from V and 6 bases from J, leaving 11 bases between.